The 9 T cell receptor beta chains below all came from one sample that was sequenced in a study of CD8 T cells in Susac syndrome. Reverse transcription used about 0.45 to 1 ug RNA and random hexamers. TCRdb re-called the immunoSEQ multiplex PCR reads with MiXCR, one entry per CDR3 protein. The sample consists of fewer than 150,000 distinct CDR3 sequences, around 94% of them appearing once. The sample was CD8+ T cells from PBMCs. These receptors all come from a human donor in good health.

The chain employs TRBV12-3 or TRBV12-4 and TRBJ2-5; D remains unclear. The CDR3 has 14 amino acids. Trimming cost V 7 bases and J 5 bases, with 17 bases left between them. CDR3 protein: CASIKRSSGETQYF. The CDR3 DNA reads as TGTGCCAGCATCAAAAGGAGTAGTGGTGAGACCCAGTACTTC.

The rearrangement links TRBV12-3 or TRBV12-4 to TRBJ2-5; 10 positions match TRBD2. CDR3 length equals 18 residues. The ends lost 5 bases at V and 5 bases at J; junction bases unmatched: 17. The CDR3 is CASSPPLYPSGSGETQYF. CDR3 nucleotide sequence: TGTGCCAGCAGTCCCCCTCTCTACCCTAGCGGGAGCGGGGAGACCCAGTACTTC.

The J gene is TRBJ2-1, the V gene TRBV29-1; tentative D call: TRBD2 (6 bases). CDR1 is SQVTM, CDR2 ANQGSEA, per germline. Trimming took 7 bases from V and 9 from J, leaving 16 bases between them. The CDR3 covers 12 residues. The CDR3 coding sequence is TGCAGCGCCGTCGGGGGTAACGGTGAGCAGTTCTTC. Translation gives CSAVGGNGEQFF.

This clonotype turned up a few times. The chain uses TRBV3-1 and TRBJ2-1, with D possibly being TRBD1 (5 bases). Germline CDR1 and CDR2: LGHDT and YNNKEL (reference sequence). The CDR3 has 13 residues. V was clipped by 2 bases and J by 8 bases, with 10 bases between them. CDR3 bases: TGTGCCAGCAGCCAAACATGGGGCGATGAGCAGTTCTTC. This gives the protein CASSQTWGDEQFF.

The chain carries TRBV3-1 and TRBJ2-7; 7 nucleotides line up with TRBD2. CDR1 is LGHDT, CDR2 YNNKEL, per germline (reference sequence). The CDR3 spans 19 residues. J gave up 0 bases and V 4 bases, and 18 bases lay outside the gene matches. CDR3 in amino acids: CASSRGGSWDLLYSYEQYF. CDR3 in DNA: TGTGCCAGCAGCCGGGGGGGAAGCTGGGACCTACTATACTCCTACGAGCAGTACTTC.

The J gene is TRBJ2-1, the V gene TRBV15; 8 bases align to TRBD2. Germline loops: CDR1 LNHNV, CDR2 YYDKDF (reference sequence). V was clipped by 7 bases and J by 8 bases; unmatched bases: 4. CDR3 length: 12 amino acids. The CDR3 coding sequence is TGTGCCACCAAAACTAGCGGCCATGAGCAGTTCTTC. Protein sequence: CATKTSGHEQFF.

The chain uses TRBV3-1 and TRBJ2-1, with D perhaps matching TRBD1 or TRBD2 (5 bases each). V dropped 1 base and J dropped 10 bases, with 11 bases sitting between them. This CDR3 spans 13 amino acids. Germline loops: CDR1 LGHDT, CDR2 YNNKEL (reference sequence). CDR3 bases: TGTGCCAGCAGCCAAGGTGGGTGGGGGGAGCAGTTCTTC. Translating gives CASSQGGWGEQFF.

The chain uses TRBV12-3 or TRBV12-4 and TRBJ2-7, with D unresolved. V was pared by 1 base and J by 2 bases, with 9 bases between. This CDR3 region has 14 residues. CDR3 region: CASSLGGETYEQYF. For the CDR3, the DNA is TGTGCCAGCAGTTTAGGAGGAGAAACCTACGAGCAGTACTTC.

This clonotype was found once. The chain has TRBV9 and TRBJ2-7, with D perhaps TRBD2 (5 bases). The CDR3 has 16 amino acids. The V end was cut by 3 bases, the J end by 0 bases, with 16 bases between. Germline V CDR1 and CDR2: SGDLS, YYNGEE. Here the CDR3 reads CASSGNTGLSSYEQYF. CDR3 nucleotides: TGTGCCAGCAGCGGAAACACGGGATTGAGCTCCTACGAGCAGTACTTC.